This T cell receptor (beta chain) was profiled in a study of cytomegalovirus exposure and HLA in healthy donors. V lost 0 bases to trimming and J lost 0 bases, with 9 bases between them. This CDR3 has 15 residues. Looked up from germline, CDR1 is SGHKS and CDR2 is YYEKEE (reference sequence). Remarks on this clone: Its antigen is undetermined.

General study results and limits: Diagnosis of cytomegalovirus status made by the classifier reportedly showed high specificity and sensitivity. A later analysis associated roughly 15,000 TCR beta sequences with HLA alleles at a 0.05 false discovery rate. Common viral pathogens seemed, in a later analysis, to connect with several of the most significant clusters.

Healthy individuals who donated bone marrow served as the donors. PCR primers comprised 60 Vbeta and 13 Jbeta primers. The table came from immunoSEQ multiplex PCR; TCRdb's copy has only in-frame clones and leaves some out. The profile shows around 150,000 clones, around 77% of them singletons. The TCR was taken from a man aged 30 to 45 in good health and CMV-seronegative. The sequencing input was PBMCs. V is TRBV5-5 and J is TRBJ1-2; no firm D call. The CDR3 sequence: CASSLVVESNYGYTF. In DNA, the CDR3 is TGTGCCAGCAGCTTGGTGGTGGAGTCTAACTATGGCTACACCTTC.